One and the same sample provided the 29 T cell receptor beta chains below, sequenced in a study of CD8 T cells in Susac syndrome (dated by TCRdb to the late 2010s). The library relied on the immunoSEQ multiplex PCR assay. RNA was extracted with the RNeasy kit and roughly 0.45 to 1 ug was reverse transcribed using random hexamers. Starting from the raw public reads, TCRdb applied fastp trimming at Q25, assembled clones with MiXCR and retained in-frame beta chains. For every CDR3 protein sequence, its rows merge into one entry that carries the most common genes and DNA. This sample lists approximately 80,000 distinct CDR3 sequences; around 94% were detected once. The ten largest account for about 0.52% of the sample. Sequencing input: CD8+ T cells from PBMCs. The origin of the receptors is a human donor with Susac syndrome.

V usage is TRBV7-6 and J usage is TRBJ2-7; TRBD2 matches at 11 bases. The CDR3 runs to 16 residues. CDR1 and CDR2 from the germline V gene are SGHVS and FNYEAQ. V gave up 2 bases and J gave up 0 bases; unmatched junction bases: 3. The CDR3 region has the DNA TGTGCCAGCAGCTTACCAACTAGCGGGGGCTCCTACGAGCAGTACTTC. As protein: CASSLPTSGGSYEQYF.

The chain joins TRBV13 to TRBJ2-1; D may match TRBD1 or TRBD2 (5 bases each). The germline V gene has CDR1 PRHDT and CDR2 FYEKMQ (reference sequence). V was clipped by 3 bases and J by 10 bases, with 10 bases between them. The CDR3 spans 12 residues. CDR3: CASSFGDLEQFF. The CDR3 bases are TGTGCCAGCAGCTTCGGGGACCTCGAGCAGTTCTTC.

DNA for the CDR3: TGTGCCAGCAGCGTAGAATCCCGGACCAACACCGGGGAGCTGTTTTTT. The encoded protein is CASSVESRTNTGELFF. The rearrangement links TRBV9 to TRBJ2-2; D is unclear. V was trimmed by 0 bases and J by 2 bases, leaving 11 bases between them. This CDR3 spans 16 amino acids. CDR1 is SGDLS, CDR2 YYNGEE, per germline.

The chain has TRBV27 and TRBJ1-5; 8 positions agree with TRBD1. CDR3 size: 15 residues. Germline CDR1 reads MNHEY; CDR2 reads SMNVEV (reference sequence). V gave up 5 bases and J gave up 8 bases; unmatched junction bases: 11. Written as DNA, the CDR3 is TGTGCCAGCAGTGAATATCAGGGGGCTAGAAAGCCCCAGCATTTT. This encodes CASSEYQGARKPQHF.

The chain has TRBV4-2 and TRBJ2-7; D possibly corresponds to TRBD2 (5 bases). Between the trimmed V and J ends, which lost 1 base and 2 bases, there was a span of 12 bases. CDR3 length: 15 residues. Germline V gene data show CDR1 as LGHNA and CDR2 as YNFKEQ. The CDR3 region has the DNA TGTGCCAGCAGCCAAGGGAGGATAGGGACCTACGAGCAGTACTTC. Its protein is CASSQGRIGTYEQYF.

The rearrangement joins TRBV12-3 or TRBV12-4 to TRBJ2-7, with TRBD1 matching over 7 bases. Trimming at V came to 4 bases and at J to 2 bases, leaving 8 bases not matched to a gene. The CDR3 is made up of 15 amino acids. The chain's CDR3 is CASSSEGGSPYEQYF. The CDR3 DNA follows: TGTGCCAGCAGTTCGGAAGGGGGCAGTCCCTACGAGCAGTACTTC.

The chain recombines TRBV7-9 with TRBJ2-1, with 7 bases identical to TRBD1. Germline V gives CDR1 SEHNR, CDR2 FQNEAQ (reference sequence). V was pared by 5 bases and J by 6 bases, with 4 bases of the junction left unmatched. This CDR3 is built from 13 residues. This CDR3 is CASSPQGSNEQFF. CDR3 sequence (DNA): TGTGCCAGCAGCCCACAGGGGTCCAATGAGCAGTTCTTC.

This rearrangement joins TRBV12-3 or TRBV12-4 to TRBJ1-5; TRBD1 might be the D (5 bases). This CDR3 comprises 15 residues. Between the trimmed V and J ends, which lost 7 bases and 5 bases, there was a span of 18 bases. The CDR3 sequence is CASTKTPRGDQPQHF. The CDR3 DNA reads TGTGCCAGCACCAAAACCCCGAGGGGCGATCAGCCCCAGCATTTT.

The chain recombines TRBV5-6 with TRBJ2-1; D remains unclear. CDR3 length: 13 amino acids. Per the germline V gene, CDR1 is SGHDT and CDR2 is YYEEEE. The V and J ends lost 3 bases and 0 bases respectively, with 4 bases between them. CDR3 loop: CASSSFSYNEQFF. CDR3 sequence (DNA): TGTGCCAGCAGCTCCTTCTCCTACAATGAGCAGTTCTTC.

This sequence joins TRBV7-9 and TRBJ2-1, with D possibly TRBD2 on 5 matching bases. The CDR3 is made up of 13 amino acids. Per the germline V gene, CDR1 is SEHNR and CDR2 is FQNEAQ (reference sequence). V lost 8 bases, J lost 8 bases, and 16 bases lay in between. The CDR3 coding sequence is TGTGCCAGCCCCCTCGGACTGACTGATGAGCAGTTCTTC. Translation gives CASPLGLTDEQFF.

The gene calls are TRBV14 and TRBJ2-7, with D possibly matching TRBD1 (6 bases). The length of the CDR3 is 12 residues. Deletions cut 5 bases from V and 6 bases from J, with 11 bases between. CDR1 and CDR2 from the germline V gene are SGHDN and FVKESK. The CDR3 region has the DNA TGTGCCAGCAGCTATACAGGGCTCGAGCAGTACTTC. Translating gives CASSYTGLEQYF.

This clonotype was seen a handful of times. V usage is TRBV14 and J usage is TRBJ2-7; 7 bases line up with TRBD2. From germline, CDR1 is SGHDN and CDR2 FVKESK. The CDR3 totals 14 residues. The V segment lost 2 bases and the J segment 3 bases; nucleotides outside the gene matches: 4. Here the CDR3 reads CASSQFRGGYEQYF. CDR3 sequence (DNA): TGTGCCAGCAGCCAATTTCGCGGGGGCTACGAGCAGTACTTC.

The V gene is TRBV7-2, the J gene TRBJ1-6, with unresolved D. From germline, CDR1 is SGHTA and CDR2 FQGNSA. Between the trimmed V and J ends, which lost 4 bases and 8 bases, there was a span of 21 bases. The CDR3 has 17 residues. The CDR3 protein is CASSSQEYEGIHSPLHF. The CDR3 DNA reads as TGTGCCAGCAGCTCCCAGGAGTATGAAGGGATACATTCACCCCTCCACTTT. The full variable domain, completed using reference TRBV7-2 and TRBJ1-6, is GAGVSQSPSNKVTEKGKDVELRCDPISGHTALYWYRQSLGQGLEFLIYFQGNSAPDKSGLPSDRFSAERTGGSVSTLTIQRTQQEDSAVYLCASSSQEYEGIHSPLHFGNGTRLTVT.

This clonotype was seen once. In DNA form, the CDR3 reads TGTGCCAGCAGCTTAGCGGGCAGGGCCACAGATACGCAGTATTTT. Translating gives CASSLAGRATDTQYF. This chain links TRBV7-6 with TRBJ2-3, with D perhaps matching TRBD1 (5 bases). Germline CDR1 SGHVS, CDR2 FNYEAQ. V was clipped by 0 bases and J by 2 bases, with 9 bases between them. This CDR3 is 15 amino acids long.

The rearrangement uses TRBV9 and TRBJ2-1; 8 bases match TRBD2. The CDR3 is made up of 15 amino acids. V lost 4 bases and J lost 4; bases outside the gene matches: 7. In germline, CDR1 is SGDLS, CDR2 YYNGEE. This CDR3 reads CASSPGGTSYNEQFF. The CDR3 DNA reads TGTGCCAGCAGCCCGGGGGGGACTTCTTACAATGAGCAGTTCTTC.

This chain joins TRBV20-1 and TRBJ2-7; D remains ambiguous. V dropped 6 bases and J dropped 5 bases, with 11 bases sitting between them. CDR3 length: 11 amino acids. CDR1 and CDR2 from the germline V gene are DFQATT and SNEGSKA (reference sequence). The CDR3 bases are TGCAGTGCCCCCTCTTCACACGAGCAGTACTTC. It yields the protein CSAPSSHEQYF.

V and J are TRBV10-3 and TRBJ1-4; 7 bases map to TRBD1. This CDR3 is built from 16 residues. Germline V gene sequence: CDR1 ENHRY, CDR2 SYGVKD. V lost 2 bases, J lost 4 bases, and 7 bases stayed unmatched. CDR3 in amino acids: CAISETPGQSNEKLFF. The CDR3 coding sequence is TGTGCCATCAGTGAGACTCCGGGACAGAGTAATGAAAAACTGTTTTTT.

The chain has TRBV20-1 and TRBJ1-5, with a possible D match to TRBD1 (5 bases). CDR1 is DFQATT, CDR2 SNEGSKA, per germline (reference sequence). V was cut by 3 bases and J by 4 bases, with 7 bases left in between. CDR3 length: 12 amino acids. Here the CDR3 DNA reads TGCAGTGCTAGGACAGATAATCAGCCCCAGCATTTT. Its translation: CSARTDNQPQHF.

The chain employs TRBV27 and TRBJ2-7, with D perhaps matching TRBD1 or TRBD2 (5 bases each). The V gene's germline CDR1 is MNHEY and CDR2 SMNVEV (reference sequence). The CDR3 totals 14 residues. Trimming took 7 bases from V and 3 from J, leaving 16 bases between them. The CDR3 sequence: CASMYGALGYEQYF. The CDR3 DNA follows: TGTGCCAGCATGTACGGGGCCTTAGGCTACGAGCAGTACTTC.

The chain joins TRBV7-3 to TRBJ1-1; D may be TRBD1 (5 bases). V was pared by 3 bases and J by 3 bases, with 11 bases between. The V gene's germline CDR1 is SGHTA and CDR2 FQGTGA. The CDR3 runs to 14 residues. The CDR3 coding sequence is TGTGCCAGCAGCTTCGGTGGGGGGGACACTGAAGCTTTCTTT. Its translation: CASSFGGGDTEAFF.

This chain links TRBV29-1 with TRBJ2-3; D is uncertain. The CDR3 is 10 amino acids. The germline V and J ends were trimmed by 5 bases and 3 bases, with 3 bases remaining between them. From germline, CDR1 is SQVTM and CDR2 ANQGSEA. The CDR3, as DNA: TGCAGCGTTCAGACAGATACGCAGTATTTT. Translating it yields CSVQTDTQYF.

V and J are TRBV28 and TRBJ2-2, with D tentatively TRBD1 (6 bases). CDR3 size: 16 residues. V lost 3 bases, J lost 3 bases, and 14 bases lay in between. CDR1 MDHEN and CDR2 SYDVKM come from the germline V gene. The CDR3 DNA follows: TGTGCCAGCAGTTTGGGCAGGGGCGTGGACACCGGGGAGCTGTTTTTT. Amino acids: CASSLGRGVDTGELFF.

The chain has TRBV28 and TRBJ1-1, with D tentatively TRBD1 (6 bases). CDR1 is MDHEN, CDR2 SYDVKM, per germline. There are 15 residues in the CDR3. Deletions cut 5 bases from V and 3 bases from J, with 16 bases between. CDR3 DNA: TGTGCCAGCAGTGATTTACAGGGATTTGACACTGAAGCTTTCTTT. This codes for CASSDLQGFDTEAFF.

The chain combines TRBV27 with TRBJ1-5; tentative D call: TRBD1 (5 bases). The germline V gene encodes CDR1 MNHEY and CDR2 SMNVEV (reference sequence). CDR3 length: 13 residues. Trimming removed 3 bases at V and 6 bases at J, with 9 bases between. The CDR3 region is CASSFYQGQPQHF. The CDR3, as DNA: TGTGCCAGCAGTTTTTACCAGGGTCAGCCCCAGCATTTT.

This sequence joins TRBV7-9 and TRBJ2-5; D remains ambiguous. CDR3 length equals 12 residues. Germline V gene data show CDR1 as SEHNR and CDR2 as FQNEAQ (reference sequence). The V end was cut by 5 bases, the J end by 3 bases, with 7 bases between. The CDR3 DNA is TGTGCCAGCAGCGACGATAAAGAGACCCAGTACTTC. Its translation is CASSDDKETQYF. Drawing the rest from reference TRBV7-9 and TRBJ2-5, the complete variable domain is DTGVSQNPRHKITKRGQNVTFRCDPISEHNRLYWYRQTLGQGPEFLTYFQNEAQLEKSRLLSDRFSAERPKGSFSTLEIQRTEQGDSAMYLCASSDDKETQYFGPGTRLLVL.

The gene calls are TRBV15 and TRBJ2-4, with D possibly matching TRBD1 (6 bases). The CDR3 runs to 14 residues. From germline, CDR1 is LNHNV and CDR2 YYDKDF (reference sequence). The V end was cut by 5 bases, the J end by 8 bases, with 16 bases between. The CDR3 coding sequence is TGTGCCACCAGCGGGGGCCCTGTTGGAGACATTCAGTACTTC. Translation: CATSGGPVGDIQYF.

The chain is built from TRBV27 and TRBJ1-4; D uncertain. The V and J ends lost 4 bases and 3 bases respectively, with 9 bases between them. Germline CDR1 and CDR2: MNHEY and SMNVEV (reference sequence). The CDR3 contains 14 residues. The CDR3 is CASSSGISNEKLFF. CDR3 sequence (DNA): TGTGCCAGCAGTTCCGGGATCTCTAATGAAAAACTGTTTTTT.

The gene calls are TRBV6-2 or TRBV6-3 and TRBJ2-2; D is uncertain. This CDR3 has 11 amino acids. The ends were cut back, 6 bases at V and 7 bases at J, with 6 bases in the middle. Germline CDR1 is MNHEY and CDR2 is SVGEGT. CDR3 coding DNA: TGTGCCAGCAGAATCGGCGGGGAGCTGTTTTTT. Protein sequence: CASRIGGELFF.

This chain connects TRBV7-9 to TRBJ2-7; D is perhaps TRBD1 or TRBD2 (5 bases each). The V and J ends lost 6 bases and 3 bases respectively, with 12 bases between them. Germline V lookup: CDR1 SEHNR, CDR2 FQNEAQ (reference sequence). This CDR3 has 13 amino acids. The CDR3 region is CASRSGRDYEQYF. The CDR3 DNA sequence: TGTGCCAGCAGGTCAGGGAGAGACTACGAGCAGTACTTC. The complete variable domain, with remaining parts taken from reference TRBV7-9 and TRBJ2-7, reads DTGVSQNPRHKITKRGQNVTFRCDPISEHNRLYWYRQTLGQGPEFLTYFQNEAQLEKSRLLSDRFSAERPKGSFSTLEIQRTEQGDSAMYLCASRSGRDYEQYFGPGTRLTVT.